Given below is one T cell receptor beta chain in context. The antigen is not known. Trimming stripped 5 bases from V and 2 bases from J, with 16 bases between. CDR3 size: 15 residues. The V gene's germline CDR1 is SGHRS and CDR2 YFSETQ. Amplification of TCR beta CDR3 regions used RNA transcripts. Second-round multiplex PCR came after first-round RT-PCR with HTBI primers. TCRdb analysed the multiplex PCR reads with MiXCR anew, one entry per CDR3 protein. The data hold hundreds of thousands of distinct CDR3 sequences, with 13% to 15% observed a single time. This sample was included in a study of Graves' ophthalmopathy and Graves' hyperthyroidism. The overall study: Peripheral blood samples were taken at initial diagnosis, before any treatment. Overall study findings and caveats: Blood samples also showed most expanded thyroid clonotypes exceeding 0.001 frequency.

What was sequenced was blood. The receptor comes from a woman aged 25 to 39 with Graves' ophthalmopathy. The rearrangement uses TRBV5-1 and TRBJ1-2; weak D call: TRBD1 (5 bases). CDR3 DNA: TGCGCCAGCAGGAGGGGAGACAGCTCCAACTATGGCTACACCTTC. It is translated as CASRRGDSSNYGYTF.